This T cell receptor (beta chain) was retrieved from a study of cytomegalovirus exposure and HLA in healthy donors. The study, taken as a whole, reports: The classifier reportedly diagnosed cytomegalovirus status with high specificity and sensitivity. Later analysis indicated greater clonal expansion among HLA-associated TCR beta chains than among equally common other chains.

The PCR had 60 Vbeta and 13 Jbeta primers. Method: immunoSEQ multiplex PCR; TCRdb's copy keeps in-frame clones and lacks some. The repertoire includes roughly 200,000 clones, about four fifths of them detected once, and approximately 2.9% sits in the top ten. J gave up 2 bases and V 3 bases, and 2 bases lay outside the gene matches. Germline CDR1 is SGHNT and CDR2 is YENEEA. CDR3 length: 14 amino acids. Donors were ostensibly healthy at sampling, although undocumented immune exposures were probable. Worth noting for this clone: The antigen remains undetermined.

The clonotype comes from a male donor in good health and CMV-seronegative. The sequenced sample was PBMCs. The rearrangement links TRBV11-3 to TRBJ2-3; TRBD1 agrees at 7 bases. CDR3 protein: CASSFGTDTDTQYF. The CDR3 bases are TGTGCCAGCAGCTTTGGGACAGACACAGATACGCAGTATTTT. The full variable domain, with the rest looked up from reference TRBV11-3 and TRBJ2-3, is EAGVVQSPRYKIIEKKQPVAFWCNPISGHNTLYWYLQNLGQGPELLIRYENEEAVDDSQLPKDRFSAERLKGVDSTLKIQPAELGDSAVYLCASSFGTDTDTQYFGPGTRLTVL.